This TCR beta chain emerged from a study of OX40 agonist ivuxolimab in advanced cancers. This clone was recorded once. Its antigen remains unidentified. Study-wide findings and caveats: There were, on average, more expanded clones in CD8+ T cells than in CD4+.

The data were produced by immunoSEQ multiplex PCR, yet TCRdb's version contains in-frame clones alone and is incomplete. The sample yields 77,000 or so clones, approximately 84% seen once. Trimming took off 3 bases at V and 5 bases at J, with 13 bases between the two ends. In germline, CDR1 is LNHDA, CDR2 SQIVND (reference sequence). The CDR3 totals 14 residues. Specimen: CD4+ or CD8+ T cells sorted from blood, collected in a trial of the OX40 agonist ivuxolimab. The rearrangement joins TRBV19 to TRBJ2-5; the D call may be TRBD1 or TRBD2 (5 bases each). The clonotype originates from an adult with an advanced solid tumor such as melanoma, head and neck, liver or kidney cancer. The CDR3 region has the DNA TGTGCCAGTAGTATGGGACCTATTGGGGAGACCCAGTACTTC. This encodes CASSMGPIGETQYF.